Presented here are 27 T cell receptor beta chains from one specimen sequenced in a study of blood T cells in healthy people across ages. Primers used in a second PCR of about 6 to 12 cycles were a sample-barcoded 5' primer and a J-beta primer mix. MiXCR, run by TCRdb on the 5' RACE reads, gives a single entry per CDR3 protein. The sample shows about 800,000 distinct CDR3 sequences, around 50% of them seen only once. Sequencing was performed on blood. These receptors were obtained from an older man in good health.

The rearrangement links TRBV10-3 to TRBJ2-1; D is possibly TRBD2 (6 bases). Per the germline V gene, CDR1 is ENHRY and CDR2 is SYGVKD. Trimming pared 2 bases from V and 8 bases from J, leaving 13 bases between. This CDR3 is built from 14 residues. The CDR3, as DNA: TGTGCCATCAGTGAGGCAGGAGGGGTGGATGAGCAGTTCTTC. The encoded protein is CAISEAGGVDEQFF.

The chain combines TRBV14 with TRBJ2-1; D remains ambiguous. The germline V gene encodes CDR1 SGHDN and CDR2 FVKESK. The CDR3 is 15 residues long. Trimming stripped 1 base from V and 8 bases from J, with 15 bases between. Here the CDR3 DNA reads TGTGCCAGCAGCCAAGCTCTAAGGTCCTCGGATGAGCAGTTCTTC. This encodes CASSQALRSSDEQFF.

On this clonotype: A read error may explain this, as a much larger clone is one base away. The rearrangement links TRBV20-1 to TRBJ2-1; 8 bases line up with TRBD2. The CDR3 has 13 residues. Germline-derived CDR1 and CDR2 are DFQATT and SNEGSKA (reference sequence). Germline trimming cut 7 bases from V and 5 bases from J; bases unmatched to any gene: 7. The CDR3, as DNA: TGCAGTGATAGCGGGGCGATAAACAATGAGCAGTTCTTC. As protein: CSDSGAINNEQFF.

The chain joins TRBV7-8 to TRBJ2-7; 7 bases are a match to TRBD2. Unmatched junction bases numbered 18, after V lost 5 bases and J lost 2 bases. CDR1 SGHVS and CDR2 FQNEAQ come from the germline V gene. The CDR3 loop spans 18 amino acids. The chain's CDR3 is CASSPPREANVDPYEQYF. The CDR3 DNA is TGTGCCAGCAGCCCTCCCCGGGAGGCGAACGTAGACCCCTACGAGCAGTACTTC.

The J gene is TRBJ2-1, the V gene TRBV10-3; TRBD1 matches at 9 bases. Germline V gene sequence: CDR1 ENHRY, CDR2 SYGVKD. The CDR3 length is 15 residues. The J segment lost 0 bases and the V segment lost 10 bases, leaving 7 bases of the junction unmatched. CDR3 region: CATAGTGTSYNEQFF. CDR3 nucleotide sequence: TGTGCCACCGCCGGGACAGGGACCTCCTACAATGAGCAGTTCTTC.

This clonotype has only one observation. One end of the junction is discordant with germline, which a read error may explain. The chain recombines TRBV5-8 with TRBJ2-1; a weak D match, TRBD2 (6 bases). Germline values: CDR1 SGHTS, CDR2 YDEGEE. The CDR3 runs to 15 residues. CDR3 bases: TGTGCCAGCAGCTTTTTGACTAGATCCTACAATGGGCAGTTCTTC. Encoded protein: CASSFLTRSYNGQFF.

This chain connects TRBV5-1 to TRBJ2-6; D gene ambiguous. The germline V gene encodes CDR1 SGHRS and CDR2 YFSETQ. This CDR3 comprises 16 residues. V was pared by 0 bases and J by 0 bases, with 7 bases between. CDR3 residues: CASSLEWLSGANVLTF. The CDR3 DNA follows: TGCGCCAGCAGCTTGGAGTGGCTCTCTGGGGCCAACGTCCTGACTTTC.

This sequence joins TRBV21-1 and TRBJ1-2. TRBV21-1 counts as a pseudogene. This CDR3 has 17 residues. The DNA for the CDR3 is TGTGCCAGCAGCAAAGCGGCGATTATGCTGGACCCCTATGGCTACACCTTC. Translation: CASSKAAIMLDPYGYTF.

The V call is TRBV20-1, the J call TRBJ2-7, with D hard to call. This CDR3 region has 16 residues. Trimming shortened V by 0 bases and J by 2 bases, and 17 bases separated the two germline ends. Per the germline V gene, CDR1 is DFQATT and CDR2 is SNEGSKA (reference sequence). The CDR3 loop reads CSARDRRTETTYEQYF. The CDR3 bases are TGCAGTGCTAGAGATCGTAGAACGGAAACTACCTACGAGCAGTACTTC.

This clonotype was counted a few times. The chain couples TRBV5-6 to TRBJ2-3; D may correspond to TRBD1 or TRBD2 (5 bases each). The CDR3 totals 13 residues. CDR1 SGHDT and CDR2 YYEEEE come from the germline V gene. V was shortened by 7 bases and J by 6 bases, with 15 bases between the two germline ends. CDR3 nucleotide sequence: TGTGCCAGCGGGGCCACTAGTTCCGATACGCAGTATTTT. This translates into CASGATSSDTQYF.

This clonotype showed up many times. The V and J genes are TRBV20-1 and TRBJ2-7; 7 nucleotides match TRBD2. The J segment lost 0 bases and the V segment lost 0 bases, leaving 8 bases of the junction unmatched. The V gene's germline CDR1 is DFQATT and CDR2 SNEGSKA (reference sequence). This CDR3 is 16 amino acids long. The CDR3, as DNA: TGCAGTGCTAGAGATCGTTTAGCGGGCAGCTCCTACGAGCAGTACTTC. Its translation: CSARDRLAGSSYEQYF.

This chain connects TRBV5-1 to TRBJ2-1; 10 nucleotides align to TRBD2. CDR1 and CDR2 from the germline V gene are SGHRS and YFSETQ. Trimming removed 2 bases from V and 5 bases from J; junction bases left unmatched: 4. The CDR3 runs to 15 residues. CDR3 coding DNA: TGCGCCAGCAGCTTAGAACTAGCGGGACACAATGAGCAGTTCTTC. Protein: CASSLELAGHNEQFF.

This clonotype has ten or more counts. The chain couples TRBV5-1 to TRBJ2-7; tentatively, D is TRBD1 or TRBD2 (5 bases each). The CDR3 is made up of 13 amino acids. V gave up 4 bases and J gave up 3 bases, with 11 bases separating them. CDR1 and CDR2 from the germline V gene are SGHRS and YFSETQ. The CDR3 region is CASSLRDGYEQYF. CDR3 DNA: TGCGCCAGCAGCCTACGGGACGGCTACGAGCAGTACTTC.

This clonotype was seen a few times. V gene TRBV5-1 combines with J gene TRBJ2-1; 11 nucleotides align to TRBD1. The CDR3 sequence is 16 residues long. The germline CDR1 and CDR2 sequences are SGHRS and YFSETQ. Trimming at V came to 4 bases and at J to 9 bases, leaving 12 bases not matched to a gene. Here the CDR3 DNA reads TGCGCCAGCAGCCAGCCAGAGGGACAGGGGGTCGGTGAGCAGTTCTTC. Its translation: CASSQPEGQGVGEQFF.

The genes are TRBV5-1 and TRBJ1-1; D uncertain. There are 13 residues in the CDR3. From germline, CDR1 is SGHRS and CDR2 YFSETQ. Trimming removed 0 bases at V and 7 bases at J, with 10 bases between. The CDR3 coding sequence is TGCGCCAGCAGCTTGGTCGCAGGCATTGAAGCTTTCTTT. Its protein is CASSLVAGIEAFF.

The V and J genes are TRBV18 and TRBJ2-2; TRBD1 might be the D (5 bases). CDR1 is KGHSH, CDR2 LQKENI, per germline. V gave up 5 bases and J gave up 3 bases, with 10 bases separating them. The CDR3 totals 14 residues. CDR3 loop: CASSEDIDTGELFF. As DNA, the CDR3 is TGTGCCAGCTCAGAGGACATAGACACCGGGGAGCTGTTTTTT.

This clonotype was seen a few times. CDR3 in amino acids: CASSSGSFDEQYF. In DNA form, the CDR3 reads TGCGCCAGCAGCTCCGGATCCTTCGACGAGCAGTACTTC. This rearrangement joins TRBV5-1 to TRBJ2-7; D is unclear. Per germline, CDR1 SGHRS and CDR2 YFSETQ. The V end was cut by 3 bases, the J end by 5 bases, with 12 bases between. CDR3 size: 13 residues.

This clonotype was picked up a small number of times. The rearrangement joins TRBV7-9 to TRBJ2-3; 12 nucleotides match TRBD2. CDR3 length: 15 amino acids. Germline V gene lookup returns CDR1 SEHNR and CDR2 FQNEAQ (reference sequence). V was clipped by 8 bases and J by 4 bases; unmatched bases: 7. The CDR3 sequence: CASHGTSGFSDTQYF. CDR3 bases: TGTGCCAGCCATGGGACTAGCGGGTTCTCAGATACGCAGTATTTT.

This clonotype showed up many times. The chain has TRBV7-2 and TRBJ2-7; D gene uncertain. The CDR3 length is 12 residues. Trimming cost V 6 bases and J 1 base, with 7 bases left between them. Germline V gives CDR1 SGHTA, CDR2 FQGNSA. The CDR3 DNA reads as TGTGCCAGCAGTTCTACGTCCTACGAGCAGTACTTC. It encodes CASSSTSYEQYF.

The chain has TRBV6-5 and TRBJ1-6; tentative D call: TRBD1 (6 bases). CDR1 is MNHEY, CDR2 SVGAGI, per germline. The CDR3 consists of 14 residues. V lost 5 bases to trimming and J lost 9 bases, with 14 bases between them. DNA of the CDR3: TGTGCCAGCAGTCCTTGGGGGGGCGGTTCACCCCTCCACTTT. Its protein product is CASSPWGGGSPLHF.

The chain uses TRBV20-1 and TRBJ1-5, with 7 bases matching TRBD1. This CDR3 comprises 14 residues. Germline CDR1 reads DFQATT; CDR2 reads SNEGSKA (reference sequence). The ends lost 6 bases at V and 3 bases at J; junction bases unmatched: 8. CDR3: CSALQGLSNQPQHF. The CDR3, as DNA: TGCAGTGCCTTACAGGGGCTCTCCAATCAGCCCCAGCATTTT.

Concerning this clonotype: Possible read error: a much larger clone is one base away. The CDR3 loop reads CASSLGLARSYKEQFF. CDR3 nucleotides: TGTGCCAGCAGCTTAGGACTAGCAAGGTCCTACAAGGAGCAGTTCTTC. This chain connects TRBV7-3 to TRBJ2-1, with 8 bases that match TRBD2. The germline CDR1 and CDR2 sequences are SGHTA and FQGTGA. The CDR3 has 16 amino acids.

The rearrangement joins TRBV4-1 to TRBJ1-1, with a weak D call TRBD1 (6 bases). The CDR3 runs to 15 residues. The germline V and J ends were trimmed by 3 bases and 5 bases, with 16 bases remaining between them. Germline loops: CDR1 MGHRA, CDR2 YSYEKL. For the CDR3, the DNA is TGCGCCAGCAGCCACGCGACGGGGGGCACGACTGAAGCTTTCTTT. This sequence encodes CASSHATGGTTEAFF.

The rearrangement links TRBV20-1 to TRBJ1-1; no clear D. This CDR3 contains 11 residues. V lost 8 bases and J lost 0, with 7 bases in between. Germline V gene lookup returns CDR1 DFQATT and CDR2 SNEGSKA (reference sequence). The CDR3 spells CSTKVNTEAFF. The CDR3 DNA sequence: TGCAGTACTAAGGTGAACACTGAAGCTTTCTTT.

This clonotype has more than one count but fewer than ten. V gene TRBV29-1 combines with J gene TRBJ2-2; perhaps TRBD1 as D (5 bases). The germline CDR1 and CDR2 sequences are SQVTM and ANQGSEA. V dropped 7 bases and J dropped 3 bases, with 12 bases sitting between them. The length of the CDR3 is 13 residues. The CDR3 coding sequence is TGCAGCGCAGAACAGGCCTACACCGGGGAGCTGTTTTTT. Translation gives CSAEQAYTGELFF.

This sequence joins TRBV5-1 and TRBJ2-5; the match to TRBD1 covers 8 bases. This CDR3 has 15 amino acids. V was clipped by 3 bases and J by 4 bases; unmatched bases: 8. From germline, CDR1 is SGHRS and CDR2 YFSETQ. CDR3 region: CASSWGQAGGETQYF. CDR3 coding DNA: TGCGCCAGCAGCTGGGGACAGGCTGGGGGAGAGACCCAGTACTTC.

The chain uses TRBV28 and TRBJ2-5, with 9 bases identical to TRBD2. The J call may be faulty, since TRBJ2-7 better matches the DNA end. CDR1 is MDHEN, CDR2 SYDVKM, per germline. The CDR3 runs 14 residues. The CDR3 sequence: CASRLTGLAHEQYF. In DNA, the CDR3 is TGTGCCAGCAGGTTAACGGGACTAGCCCACGAGCAGTACTTC.